Listed below are T cell receptor beta chains from one sample, sequenced in a study of T-cell reconstitution after alpha-beta-depleted transplantation in children. TCRdb ran MiXCR on the PCR reads and lists one entry per CDR3 protein. This sample yields around 200,000 distinct CDR3 sequences, of which around 10% are seen a single time; approximately 6.2% belongs to the top ten. Specimen: PBMCs from the stem cell graft donor, collected from the stem cell graft. These receptors were collected from a human donor who donated a stem cell graft to a child with acute lymphoblastic leukemia. Each CDR3 is given with its conserved first and last residue. A D gene is named only where the DNA matches it firmly. Not every row has a clone size; where given, it reads once, few, many or a size class.

>TRBV12-3/TRBV12-4|NA|14|many|TRBJ2-7
TGTGCCAGCAGTCCCACAGGTGCGGACTACGAGCAGTACTTC
CASSPTGADYEQYF
>TRBV7-9|TRBD1|16|NA|TRBJ2-1
TGTGCCAGCAGCCCACCTCCGGGACAGGGGTACAATGAGCAGTTCTTC
CASSPPPGQGYNEQFF
>TRBV4-1|NA|16|few|TRBJ1-2
TGCGCCAGCAGCCAAGATGTGGGGATAGCTAACTATGGCTACACCTTC
CASSQDVGIANYGYTF
>TRBV12-3/TRBV12-4|TRBD1|15|few|TRBJ1-4
TGTGCCAGCAGTACAGGACAGGGCGTCGATGAAAAACTGTTTTTT
CASSTGQGVDEKLFF
>TRBV27|NA|13|few|TRBJ1-4
TGTGCCAGCAGTTCGTCCCGGGGGGAAAAACTGTTTTTT
CASSSSRGEKLFF
>TRBV10-2|TRBD2|18|NA|TRBJ2-1
TGCGCCAGCAGCGACTATTGGAGTAGCGGGGGGGCTATTAATGAGCAGTTCTTC
CASSDYWSSGGAINEQFF
>TRBV7-9|TRBD1|16|many|TRBJ2-5
TGTGCCAGCAGCTTTAAGGACAGGGGGAACCAAGAGACCCAGTACTTC
CASSFKDRGNQETQYF
>TRBV5-1|NA|15|many|TRBJ2-7
TGCGCCAGCAGCTTGGGGGTAGCGGAAACCTACGAGCAGTACTTC
CASSLGVAETYEQYF
>TRBV7-2|NA|14|once|TRBJ1-2
TGTGCCAGCAGCTTAGGGGGGACATCGGGTGGCTACACCTTC
CASSLGGTSGGYTF
>TRBV5-6|NA|14|few|TRBJ1-2
TGTGCCAGCAGCTTGCTGGAATTTCAGGATGGCTACACCTTC
CASSLLEFQDGYTF
>TRBV24-1|TRBD1|16|few|TRBJ1-5
TGTGCCACCAGTGCGGGTGGACAGGGGAGCAATCAGCCCCAGCATTTT
CATSAGGQGSNQPQHF
>TRBV12-3/TRBV12-4|NA|12|few|TRBJ1-1
TGTGCCAGCAGACAATCGAACACTGAAGCTTTCTTT
CASRQSNTEAFF
>TRBV5-1|NA|16|many|TRBJ2-2
TGCGCCAGCAGCTTGGAGGCAGGCCCGAACACCGGGGAGCTGTTTTTT
CASSLEAGPNTGELFF
>TRBV20-1|NA|14|many|TRBJ2-3
TGCAGTGCTAGAGGAGGACCTAGCACAGATACGCAGTATTTT
CSARGGPSTDTQYF
>TRBV6-2/TRBV6-3|TRBD2|14|many|TRBJ2-5
TGTGCCAGCAGTTACGCGACTAGCGGGGAGACCCAGTACTTC
CASSYATSGETQYF
>TRBV5-1|NA|19|few|TRBJ2-2
TGCGCCAGCAGCTTGGTCCTCAGGACCCCCCAGAGCGGCACCGGGGAGCTGTTTTTT
CASSLVLRTPQSGTGELFF
>TRBV10-3|TRBD1|14|few|TRBJ1-1
TGTGCCATCAGTGGTTCAGGGGGTAACACTGAAGCTTTCTTT
CAISGSGGNTEAFF
>TRBV3-1|TRBD1|18|NA|TRBJ1-1
TGTGCCAGCAGCCAAGAGATCGGGACAGGGGGCTTTGGCACTGAAGCTTTCTTT
CASSQEIGTGGFGTEAFF
>TRBV7-2|NA|14|few|TRBJ1-5
TGTGCCAGCAGCCCCGGGGTGAACAATCAGCCCCAGCATTTT
CASSPGVNNQPQHF
>TRBV29-1|TRBD1|13|many|TRBJ1-1
TGCAGCGTAATAGGGGGCGCGGGCACTGAAGCTTTCTTT
CSVIGGAGTEAFF
>TRBV12-3/TRBV12-4|TRBD1|19|NA|TRBJ1-5
TGTGCCAGCAGTCCTATCTCCCCGGGGACAGGATGGGGCAATCAGCCCCAGCATTTT
CASSPISPGTGWGNQPQHF
>TRBV5-1|TRBD1|14|few|TRBJ1-4
TGCGCCAGCAGCCTACAGGGGGAAAATGAAAAACTGTTTTTT
CASSLQGENEKLFF
>TRBV20-1|TRBD1|17|NA|TRBJ1-2
TGCAGTGCTAGAGATTCAGGGGGGACTCAAGCTAACTATGGCTACACCTTC
CSARDSGGTQANYGYTF
>TRBV12-3/TRBV12-4|TRBD1|15|many|TRBJ1-2
TGTGCCAGCAGCTCCGCCGGACAGGGCCCGGGGGGCTACACCTTC
CASSSAGQGPGGYTF
>TRBV5-1|TRBD1|16|few|TRBJ2-6
TGCGCCAGCAGTCCCTGGCAGGGGGCTGGGGCCAACGTCCTGACTTTC
CASSPWQGAGANVLTF
>TRBV4-2|NA|14|NA|TRBJ1-2
TGTGCCAGCAGCCCCGGGACTTATAACTATGGCTACACCTTC
CASSPGTYNYGYTF
>TRBV15|TRBD1|12|few|TRBJ2-1
TGTGCCACCAGCCCACTACAGGGGGCGCGATTCTTC
CATSPLQGARFF
>TRBV12-5|NA|15|many|TRBJ2-1
TGTGCTAGTGGTTTGGGGGCCGTTCGTGTAAATGAGCAGTTCTTC
CASGLGAVRVNEQFF
>TRBV5-1|NA|11|NA|TRBJ2-5
TGCGCCAGCAGCTCGGAAAAAACCCAGTACTTC
CASSSEKTQYF
>TRBV5-1|NA|14|many|TRBJ2-2
TGCGCCAGCAGCTTTGACAGGAACACCGGGGAGCTGTTTTTT
CASSFDRNTGELFF
>TRBV15|TRBD1|14|many|TRBJ1-6
TGTGCCACCCGACAGGGGGGCCGTAATTCACCCCTCCACTTT
CATRQGGRNSPLHF
>TRBV10-3|NA|12|many|TRBJ1-6
TGTGCCATCAGGACGGTTAATTCACCCCTCCACTTT
CAIRTVNSPLHF
>TRBV20-1|NA|11|NA|TRBJ2-7
TGCAGTGCTCGCAGGGAAAACGAGCAGTACTTC
CSARRENEQYF
>TRBV5-1|NA|13|NA|TRBJ2-3
TGCGCCAGCAGCTTATTCCCCGCAGATACGCAGTATTTT
CASSLFPADTQYF
>TRBV12-3/TRBV12-4|NA|16|NA|TRBJ2-4
TGTGCCAGCAGTTCACGAGGGAAACTAGCCAAAAACATTCAGTACTTC
CASSSRGKLAKNIQYF
>TRBV6-1|NA|13|few|TRBJ1-2
TGTGCCAGCAGTGACCTTCGGAACTATGGCTACACCTTC
CASSDLRNYGYTF
>TRBV6-5|TRBD1|15|few|TRBJ2-7
TGTGCCAGCAGTTCTACCGGGACAGGGCTCTACGAGCAGTACTTC
CASSSTGTGLYEQYF
>TRBV2|TRBD1|16|NA|TRBJ1-3
TGTGCCAGCAGTGAAGTCCAGGGGGCGGGCGGAAACACCATATATTTT
CASSEVQGAGGNTIYF
>TRBV2|NA|15|few|TRBJ1-1
TGTGCCAGCAGTGAAGCGCGACAATATTCCGCTGAAGCTTTCTTT
CASSEARQYSAEAFF
>TRBV7-9|NA|16|many|TRBJ2-5
TGTGCCAGCAGCTTTTTCCTAGACAGGTTCCAAGAGACCCAGTACTTC
CASSFFLDRFQETQYF
>TRBV10-3|NA|14|NA|TRBJ1-1
TGTGCCATCAGTGAGCCCATTATGAACACTGAAGCTTTCTTT
CAISEPIMNTEAFF
>TRBV10-3|NA|12|NA|TRBJ2-3
TGTGCCACCAGGGTTGAGGCAGATACGCAGTATTTT
CATRVEADTQYF
>TRBV27|TRBD1|15|many|TRBJ1-1
TGTGCCAGCAGTTTCCAAAACAGGGGGAACACTGAAGCTTTCTTT
CASSFQNRGNTEAFF
>TRBV7-6|NA|13|NA|TRBJ1-1
TGTGCCAGCAGCTATAAGGACTCTGCTCGACCTTTCTTT
CASSYKDSARPFF
>TRBV7-9|NA|14|NA|TRBJ2-7
TGTGCCAGCAGCCCTGGCGACCGGTTTTGGGAGCAGTACTTC
CASSPGDRFWEQYF
>TRBV27|TRBD1|19|many|TRBJ2-1
TGTGCCAGCAGCCCAGGACAGGAACCCATTATTGGCTCCTACAATGAGCAGTTCTTC
CASSPGQEPIIGSYNEQFF
>TRBV6-2/TRBV6-3|TRBD2|16|few|TRBJ2-3
TGTGCCAGCAGTTGGACTAGCGGGACCGGCACAGATACGCAGTATTTT
CASSWTSGTGTDTQYF
>TRBV12-3/TRBV12-4|NA|15|few|TRBJ1-1
TGTGCCAGTCCGCTTGGGGCAGACGGATATACTGAAGCTTTCTTT
CASPLGADGYTEAFF
>TRBV5-1|TRBD2|13|many|TRBJ2-7
TGCGCCAGCCGGAGCGGGGGGAACTACGAGCAGTACTTC
CASRSGGNYEQYF